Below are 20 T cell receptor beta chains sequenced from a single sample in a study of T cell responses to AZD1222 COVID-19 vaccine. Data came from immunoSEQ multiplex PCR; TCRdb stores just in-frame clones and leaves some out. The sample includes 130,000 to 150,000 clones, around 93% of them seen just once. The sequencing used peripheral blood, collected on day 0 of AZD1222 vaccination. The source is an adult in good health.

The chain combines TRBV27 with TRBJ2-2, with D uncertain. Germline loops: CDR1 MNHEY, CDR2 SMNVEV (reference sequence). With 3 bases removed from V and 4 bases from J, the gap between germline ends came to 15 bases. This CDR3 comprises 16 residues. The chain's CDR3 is CASSFFAARGTGELFF. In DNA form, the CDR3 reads TGTGCCAGCAGTTTTTTTGCAGCGCGCGGCACCGGGGAGCTGTTTTTT.

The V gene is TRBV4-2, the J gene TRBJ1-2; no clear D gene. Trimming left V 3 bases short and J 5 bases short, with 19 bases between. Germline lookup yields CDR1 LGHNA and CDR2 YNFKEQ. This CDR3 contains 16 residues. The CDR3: CASSHRNRAANYGYTF. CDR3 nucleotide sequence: TGTGCCAGCAGCCATCGAAACCGGGCCGCCAATTATGGCTACACCTTC.

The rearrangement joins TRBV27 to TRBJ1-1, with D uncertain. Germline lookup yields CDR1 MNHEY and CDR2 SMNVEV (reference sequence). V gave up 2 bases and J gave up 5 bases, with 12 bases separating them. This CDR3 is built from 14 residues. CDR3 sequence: CASSLGGERTEAFF. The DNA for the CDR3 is TGTGCCAGCAGTTTAGGAGGTGAGAGGACTGAAGCTTTCTTT.

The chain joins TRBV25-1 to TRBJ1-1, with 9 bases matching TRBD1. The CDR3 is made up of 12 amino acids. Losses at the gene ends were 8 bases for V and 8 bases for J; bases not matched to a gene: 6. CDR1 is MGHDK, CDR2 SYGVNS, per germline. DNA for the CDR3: TGTGCCAGCCAGACAGGGGGGGGAGAAGCTTTCTTT. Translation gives CASQTGGGEAFF. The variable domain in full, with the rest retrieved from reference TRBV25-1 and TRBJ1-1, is EADIYQTPRYLVIGTGKKITLECSQTMGHDKMYWYQQDPGMELHLIHYSYGVNSTEKGDLSSESTVSRIRTEHFPLTLESARPSHTSQYLCASQTGGGEAFFGQGTRLTVV.

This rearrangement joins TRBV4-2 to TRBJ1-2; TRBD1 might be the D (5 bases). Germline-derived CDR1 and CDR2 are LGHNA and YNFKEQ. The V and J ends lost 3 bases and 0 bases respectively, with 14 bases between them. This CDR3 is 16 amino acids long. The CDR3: CASSQIQGYSNYGYTF. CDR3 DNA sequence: TGTGCCAGCAGCCAGATCCAGGGATATTCTAACTATGGCTACACCTTC.

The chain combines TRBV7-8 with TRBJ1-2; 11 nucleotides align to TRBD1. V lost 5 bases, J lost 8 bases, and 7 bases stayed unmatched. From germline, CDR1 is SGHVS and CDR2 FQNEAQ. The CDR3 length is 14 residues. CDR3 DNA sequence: TGTGCCAGCAGCCCCCTACGGACAGGGGGCGGCTACACCTTC. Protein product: CASSPLRTGGGYTF.

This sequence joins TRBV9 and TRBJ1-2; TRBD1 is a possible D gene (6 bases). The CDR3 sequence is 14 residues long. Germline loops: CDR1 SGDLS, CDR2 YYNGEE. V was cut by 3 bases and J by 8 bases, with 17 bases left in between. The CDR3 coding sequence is TGTGCCAGCAGCGGCCGGACAGAGGGGCTGGGCTACACCTTC. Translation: CASSGRTEGLGYTF.

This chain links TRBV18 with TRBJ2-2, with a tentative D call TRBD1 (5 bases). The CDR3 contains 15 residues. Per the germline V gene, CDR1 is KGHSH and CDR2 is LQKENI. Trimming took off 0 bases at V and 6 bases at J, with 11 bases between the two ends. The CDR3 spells CASSPPLTGSGELFF. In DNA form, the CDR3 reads TGTGCCAGCTCACCACCTCTCACAGGCTCCGGGGAGCTGTTTTTT.

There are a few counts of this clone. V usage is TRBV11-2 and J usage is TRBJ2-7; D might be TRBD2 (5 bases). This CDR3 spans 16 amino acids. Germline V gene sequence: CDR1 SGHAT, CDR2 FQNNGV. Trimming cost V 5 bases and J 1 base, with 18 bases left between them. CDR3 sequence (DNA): TGTGCCAGCAGCCGGATGAAGGACTGGAAGTCCTACGAGCAGTACTTC. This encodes CASSRMKDWKSYEQYF.

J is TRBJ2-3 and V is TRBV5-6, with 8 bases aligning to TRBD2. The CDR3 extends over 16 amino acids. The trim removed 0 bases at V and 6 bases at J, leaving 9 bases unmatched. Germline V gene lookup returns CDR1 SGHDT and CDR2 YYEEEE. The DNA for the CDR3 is TGTGCCAGCAGCTTGGCTCTTGCGGGGGGCCCCGATACGCAGTATTTT. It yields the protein CASSLALAGGPDTQYF.

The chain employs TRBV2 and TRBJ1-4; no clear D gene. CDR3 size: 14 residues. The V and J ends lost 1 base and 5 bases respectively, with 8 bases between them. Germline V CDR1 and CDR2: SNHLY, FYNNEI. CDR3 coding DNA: TGTGCCAGCAGTGAAGGAGGGAGGAATGAAAAACTGTTTTTT. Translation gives CASSEGGRNEKLFF. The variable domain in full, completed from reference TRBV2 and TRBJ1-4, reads EPEVTQTPSHQVTQMGQEVILRCVPISNHLYFYWYRQILGQKVEFLVSFYNNEISEKSEIFDDQFSVERPDGSNFTLKIRSTKLEDSAMYFCASSEGGRNEKLFFGSGTQLSVL.

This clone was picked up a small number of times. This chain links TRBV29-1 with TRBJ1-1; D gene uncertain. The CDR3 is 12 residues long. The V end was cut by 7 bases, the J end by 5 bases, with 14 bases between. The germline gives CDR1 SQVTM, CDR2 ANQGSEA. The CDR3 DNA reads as TGCAGCGGATACGGCCCGAAAACTGAAGCTTTCTTT. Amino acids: CSGYGPKTEAFF. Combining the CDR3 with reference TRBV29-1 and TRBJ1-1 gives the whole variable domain SAVISQKPSRDICQRGTSLTIQCQVDSQVTMMFWYRQQPGQSLTLIATANQGSEATYESGFVIDKFPISRPNLTFSTLTVSNMSPEDSSIYLCSGYGPKTEAFFGQGTRLTVV.

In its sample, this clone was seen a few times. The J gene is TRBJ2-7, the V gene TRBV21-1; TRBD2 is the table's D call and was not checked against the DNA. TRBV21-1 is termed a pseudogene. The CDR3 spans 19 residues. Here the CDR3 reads CARNSAGTSGGVLGYEQYF. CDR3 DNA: TGTGCCAGAAACTCCGCCGGGACTAGCGGGGGAGTCCTAGGGTACGAGCAGTACTTC.

CDR3 sequence reads: CASSDTGSGGELFF. CDR3 bases: TGCGCCAGCAGTGATACAGGGTCAGGCGGGGAGCTGTTTTTT. The chain is built from TRBV10-1 and TRBJ2-2; weak D call: TRBD1 (6 bases). Trimming shortened V by 3 bases and J by 7 bases, and 12 bases separated the two germline ends. The CDR3 is made up of 14 amino acids. Germline CDR1 is WNHNN and CDR2 is SYGVQD (reference sequence).

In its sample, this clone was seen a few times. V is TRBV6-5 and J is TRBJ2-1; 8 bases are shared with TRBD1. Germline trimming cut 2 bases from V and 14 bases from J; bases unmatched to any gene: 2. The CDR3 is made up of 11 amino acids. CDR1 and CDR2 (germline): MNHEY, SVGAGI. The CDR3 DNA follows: TGTGCCAGCAGTTACCTGACAGGGGAGTTCTTC. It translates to CASSYLTGEFF.

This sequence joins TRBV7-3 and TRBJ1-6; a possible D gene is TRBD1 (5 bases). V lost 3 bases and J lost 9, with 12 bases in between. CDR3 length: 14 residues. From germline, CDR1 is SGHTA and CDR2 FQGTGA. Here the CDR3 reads CASSFTGGPSPLHF. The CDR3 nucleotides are TGTGCCAGCAGCTTTACAGGAGGGCCTTCACCCCTCCACTTT. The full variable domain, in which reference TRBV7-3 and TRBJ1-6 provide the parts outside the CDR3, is GAGVSQTPSNKVTEKGKYVELRCDPISGHTALYWYRQSLGQGPEFLIYFQGTGAADDSGLPNDRFFAVRPEGSVSTLKIQRTERGDSAVYLCASSFTGGPSPLHFGNGTRLTVT.

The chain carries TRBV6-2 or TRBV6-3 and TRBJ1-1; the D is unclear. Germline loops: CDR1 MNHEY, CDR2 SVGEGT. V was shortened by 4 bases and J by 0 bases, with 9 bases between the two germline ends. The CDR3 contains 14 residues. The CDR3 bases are TGTGCCAGCAGTTTTGTAGCGATGAACACTGAAGCTTTCTTT. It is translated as CASSFVAMNTEAFF.

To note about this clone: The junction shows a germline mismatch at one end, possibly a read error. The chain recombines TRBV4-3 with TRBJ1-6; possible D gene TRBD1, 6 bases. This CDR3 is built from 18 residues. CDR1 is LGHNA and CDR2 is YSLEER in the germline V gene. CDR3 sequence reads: CARSQGGGGSSYNSPLHF. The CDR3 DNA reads TGCGCCCGCAGCCAAGGAGGGGGGGGGAGCTCCTATAATTCACCCCTCCACTTT.

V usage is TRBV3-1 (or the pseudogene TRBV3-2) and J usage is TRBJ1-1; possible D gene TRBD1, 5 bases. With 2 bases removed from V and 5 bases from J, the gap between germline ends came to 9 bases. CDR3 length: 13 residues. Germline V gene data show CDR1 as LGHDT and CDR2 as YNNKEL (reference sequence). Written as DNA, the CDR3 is TGTGCCAGCAGCCAACATGGGACGACTGAAGCTTTCTTT. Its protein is CASSQHGTTEAFF.

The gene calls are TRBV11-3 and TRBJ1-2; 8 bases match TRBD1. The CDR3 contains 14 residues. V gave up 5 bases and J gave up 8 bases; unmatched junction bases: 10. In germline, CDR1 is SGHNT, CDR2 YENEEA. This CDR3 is CASSPAGQGGGYTF. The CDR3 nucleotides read TGTGCCAGCAGCCCTGCCGGACAGGGAGGGGGCTACACCTTC. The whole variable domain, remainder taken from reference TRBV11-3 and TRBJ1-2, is EAGVVQSPRYKIIEKKQPVAFWCNPISGHNTLYWYLQNLGQGPELLIRYENEEAVDDSQLPKDRFSAERLKGVDSTLKIQPAELGDSAVYLCASSPAGQGGGYTFGSGTRLTVV.